Sequencing of this T cell receptor (beta chain) was carried out in a study of GPR56 and killer-like receptors on CD4 memory cells (dated by TCRdb to about 2019). In terms of the full investigation: According to the study's proposal, human CD4+ memory T-cell differentiation and cytokine production potential are marked by the progressive acquisition of KLRB1, KLRG1, GPR56 and then KLRF1. The study described its healthy blood donors as age-matched to the liver disease patients, who had a median age of around 71 years. General study outcomes and caveats: Overlap of TCR repertoires was observed especially between the late populations 4 and 5, and partly population 3. Clones dominating late populations 4 and 5 were also found in early populations 1 and 2, and this finding was taken by the authors as evidence for linear differentiation. Rather than full repertoires, only the 100 most expanded clones per population were included in the diversity and similarity analyses. Clonal frequency started low in the marker-negative population and rose progressively along the proposed pathway, while TCRbeta diversity decreased accordingly.

Prior to TCRbeta sequencing, five KLR/GPR56-defined CD4+ populations were enriched by fluorescence-activated cell sorting. To test whether memory differentiation follows a linear pathway, the researchers sequenced TCRbeta repertoires from five CD4+ T-cell subsets, each defined by expression of KLRB1, KLRG1, GPR56 and KLRF1. TCR-sequenced cells came from peripheral blood of healthy control individuals, reported as five donors in the TCRbeta analysis figure. Heparinized peripheral blood was collected and all samples were processed within one hour of retrieval. Blood was diluted 1:2 in PBS, and peripheral blood mononuclear cells were then isolated from the diluted blood at room temperature by Biocoll density gradient centrifugation. Before flow sorting, CD4+ T cells were magnetically enriched from freshly isolated PBMCs using anti-CD4 MicroBeads. A BD FACSAria II was used to sort CD4+ T cells, enriched from the PBMCs of healthy donors, according to marker expression. Surface staining used anti-KLRB1 clone 191B8, anti-KLRF1 clone 4A4.D10 and anti-KLRG1 clone REA261 antibodies from Miltenyi Biotec.

This clonotype is medium-sized (0.01 to 0.1%) as judged by frequency; no count is noted. The antigen this receptor binds is unknown. From its cysteine to its phenylalanine, the CDR3 spans 12 amino acids. The protein alone is recorded here. Via the germline V gene (reference sequence), CDR1 is GTSNPN and CDR2 SVGIG. Sequenced using an Illumina HiSeq 2500. For construction of sequencing libraries, the recombined TCRbeta locus was amplified according to a previously published PCR protocol. In the paper's pipeline: Any read whose average quality score fell below 30 was discarded, and IMSEQ was used to process the reads that remained. Each clonotype was defined by the combination of Vbeta gene, Jbeta gene and CDR3 amino acid sequence. The Morisita-Horn index, computed on the top 100 expanded clones, was used to measure repertoire overlap between populations. Clonal diversity was assessed with Rényi diversity profiles calculated on the top 100 expanded clones. One entry per CDR3 protein sequence results from the TCRdb reprocessing of the reads, with DNA left out. TCRdb's processing, not the study's, gives the V and J calls here. In this sample's table one finds about 2,900 distinct CDR3 sequences. The ten top clones hold around 3% of the sample.

The receptor was isolated from a human donor in good health. This sequence uses TRBV30 and TRBJ1-1; there is no DNA to check the TCRdb D call of TRBD1. Sequencing input: memory CD4+ T cells from blood. The CDR3 region: CARSQGATEAFF.